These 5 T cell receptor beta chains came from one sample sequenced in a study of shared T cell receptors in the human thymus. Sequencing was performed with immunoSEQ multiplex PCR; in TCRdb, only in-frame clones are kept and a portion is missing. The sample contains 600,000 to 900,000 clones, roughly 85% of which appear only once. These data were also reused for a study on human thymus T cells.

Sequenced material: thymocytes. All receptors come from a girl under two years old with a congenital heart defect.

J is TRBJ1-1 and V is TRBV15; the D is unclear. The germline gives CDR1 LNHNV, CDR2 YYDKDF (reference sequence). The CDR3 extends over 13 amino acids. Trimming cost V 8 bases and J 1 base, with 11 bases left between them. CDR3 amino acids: CATRTGRNTEAFF. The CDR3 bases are TGTGCCACCCGGACGGGGAGGAACACTGAAGCTTTCTTT.

The CDR3 loop is CASSYEEGYVYYGYTF. The CDR3 region has the DNA TGTGCCAGCAGTTATGAGGAAGGCTACGTCTACTATGGCTACACCTTC. This chain joins TRBV6-5 and TRBJ1-2, with D unclear. The germline V gene has CDR1 MNHEY and CDR2 SVGAGI. This CDR3 is 16 amino acids long. Deletions cut 3 bases from V and 3 bases from J, with 17 bases between.

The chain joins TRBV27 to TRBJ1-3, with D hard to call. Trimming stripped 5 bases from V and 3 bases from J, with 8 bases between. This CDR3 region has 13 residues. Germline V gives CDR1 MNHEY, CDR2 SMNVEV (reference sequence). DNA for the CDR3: TGTGCCAGCAGTCCCCCGGGTGGAAACACCATATATTTT. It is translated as CASSPPGGNTIYF.

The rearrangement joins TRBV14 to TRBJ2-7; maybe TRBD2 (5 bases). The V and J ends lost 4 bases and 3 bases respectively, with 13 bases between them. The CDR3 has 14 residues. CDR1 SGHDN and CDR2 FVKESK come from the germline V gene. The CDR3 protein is CASSLSGSHYEQYF. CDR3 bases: TGTGCCAGCAGCCTCTCGGGGTCCCACTACGAGCAGTACTTC.

CDR3 region: CASRWRGWAYNEQFF. The CDR3 DNA reads TGTGCCAGCAGGTGGAGAGGTTGGGCCTACAATGAGCAGTTCTTC. This chain links TRBV2 with TRBJ2-1; no clear D gene. The CDR3 is made up of 15 amino acids. From germline, CDR1 is SNHLY and CDR2 FYNNEI. The V gene lost 6 bases and the J gene lost 2 bases, with 14 bases spanning the gap.